This T cell receptor beta chain was observed in a study of patients and donors after allogeneic stem cell transplantation (dated by TCRdb to 2018 to 2021). The library was prepared using RT-PCR. The sample was run on a NextSeq 550. The public reads were quality trimmed at Q25 with fastp and then assembled into clones with MiXCR by TCRdb, keeping productive beta chains. Each entry merges the rows of one CDR3 protein and shows their most common DNA and genes. Within this sample are 800,000 to 1,000,000 distinct CDR3 sequences, with about 20% of them counted one time only. The ten largest clones take up roughly 6% of the sample. The sample holds a few counts of this clonotype. Its cognate antigen has yet to be identified. A read error may explain this, as a much larger clone is one base away. This receptor was obtained from a human donor who was either an allogeneic HSCT recipient or a stem cell or donor lymphocyte infusion donor (not recorded which). It is not recorded whose cells these are; they may come from a transplant donor. Material: blood, either unsorted or a sorted T cell fraction (not recorded which).

The nucleotides are TGTGCCAGCGGAAAGAACACTGAAGCTTTCTTT. Its product reads: CASGKNTEAFF. The sequence is built from TRBV7-9 and TRBJ1-1; the D gene assignment is ambiguous. CDR1 is given as SEHNR and CDR2 as FQNEAQ, both from the germline V gene (reference sequence). Deletion took 8 bases off V and 1 base off J, with a span of 5 bases between the germline ends. Inclusive of the bounding cysteine and phenylalanine, the CDR3 is 11 residues long. CDR3 DNA is the only sequence kept; it has 33 bases, read in frame from the first base.